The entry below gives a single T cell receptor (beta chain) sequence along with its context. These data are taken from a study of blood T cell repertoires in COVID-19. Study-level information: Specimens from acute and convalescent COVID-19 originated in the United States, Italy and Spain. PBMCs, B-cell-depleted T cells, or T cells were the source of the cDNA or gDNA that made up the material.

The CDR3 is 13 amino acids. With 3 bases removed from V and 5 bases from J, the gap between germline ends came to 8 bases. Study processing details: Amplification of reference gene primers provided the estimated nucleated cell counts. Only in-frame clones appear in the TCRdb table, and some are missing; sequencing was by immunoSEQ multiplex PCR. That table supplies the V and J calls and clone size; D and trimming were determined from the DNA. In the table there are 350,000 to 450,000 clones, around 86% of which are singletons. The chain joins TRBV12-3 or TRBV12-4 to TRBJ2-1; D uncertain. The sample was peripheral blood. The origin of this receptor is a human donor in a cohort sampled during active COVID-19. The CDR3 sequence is CASSFRRNNEQFF. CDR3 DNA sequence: TGTGCCAGCAGTTTTCGGCGGAACAATGAGCAGTTCTTC.